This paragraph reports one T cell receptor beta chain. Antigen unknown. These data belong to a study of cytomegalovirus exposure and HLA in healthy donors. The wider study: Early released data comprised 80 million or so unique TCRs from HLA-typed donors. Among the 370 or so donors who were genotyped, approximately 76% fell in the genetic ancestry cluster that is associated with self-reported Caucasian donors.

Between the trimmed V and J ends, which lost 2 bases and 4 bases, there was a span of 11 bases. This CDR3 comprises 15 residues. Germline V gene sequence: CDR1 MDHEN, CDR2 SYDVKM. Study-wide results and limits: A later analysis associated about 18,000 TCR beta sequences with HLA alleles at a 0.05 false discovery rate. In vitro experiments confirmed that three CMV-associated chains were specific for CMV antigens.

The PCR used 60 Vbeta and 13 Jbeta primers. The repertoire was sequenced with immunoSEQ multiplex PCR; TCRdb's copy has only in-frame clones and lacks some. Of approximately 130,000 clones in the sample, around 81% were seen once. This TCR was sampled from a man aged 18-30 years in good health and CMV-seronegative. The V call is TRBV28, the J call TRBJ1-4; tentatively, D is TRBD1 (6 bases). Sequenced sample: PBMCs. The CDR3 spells CASSLIGQYNEKLFF. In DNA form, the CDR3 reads TGTGCCAGCAGTTTAATCGGACAGTATAATGAAAAACTGTTTTTT.